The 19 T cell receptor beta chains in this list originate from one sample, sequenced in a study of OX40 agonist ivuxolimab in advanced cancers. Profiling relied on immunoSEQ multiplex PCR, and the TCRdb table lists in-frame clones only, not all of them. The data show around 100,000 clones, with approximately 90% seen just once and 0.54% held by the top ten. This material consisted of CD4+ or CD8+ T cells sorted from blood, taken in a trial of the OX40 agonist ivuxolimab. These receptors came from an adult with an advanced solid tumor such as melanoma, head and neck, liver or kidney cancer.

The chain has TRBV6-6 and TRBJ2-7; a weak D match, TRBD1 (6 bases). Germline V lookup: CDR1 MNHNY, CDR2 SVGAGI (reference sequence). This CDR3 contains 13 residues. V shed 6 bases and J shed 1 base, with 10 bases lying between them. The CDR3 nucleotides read TGTGCCAGCAGACTCGGACAGTCCTACGAGCAGTACTTC. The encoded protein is CASRLGQSYEQYF.

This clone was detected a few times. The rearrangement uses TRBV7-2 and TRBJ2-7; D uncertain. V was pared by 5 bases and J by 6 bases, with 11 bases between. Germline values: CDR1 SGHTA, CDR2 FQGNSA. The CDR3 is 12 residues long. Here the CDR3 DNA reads TGTGCCAGCAGCACAAGCCTGGGCGAGCAGTACTTC. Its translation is CASSTSLGEQYF.

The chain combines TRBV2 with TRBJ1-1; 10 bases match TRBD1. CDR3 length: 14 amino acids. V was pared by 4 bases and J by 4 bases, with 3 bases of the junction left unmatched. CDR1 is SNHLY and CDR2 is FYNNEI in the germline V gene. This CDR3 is CASSVRTGGTEAFF. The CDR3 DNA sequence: TGTGCCAGCAGTGTCCGGACAGGGGGCACTGAAGCTTTCTTT. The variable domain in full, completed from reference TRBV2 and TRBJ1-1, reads EPEVTQTPSHQVTQMGQEVILRCVPISNHLYFYWYRQILGQKVEFLVSFYNNEISEKSEIFDDQFSVERPDGSNFTLKIRSTKLEDSAMYFCASSVRTGGTEAFFGQGTRLTVV.

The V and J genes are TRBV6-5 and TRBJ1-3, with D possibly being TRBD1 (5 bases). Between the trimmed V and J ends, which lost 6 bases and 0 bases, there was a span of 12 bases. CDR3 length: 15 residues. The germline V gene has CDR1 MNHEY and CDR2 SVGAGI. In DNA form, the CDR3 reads TGTGCCAGCAGACCTTCAGGGTTCTCTGGAAACACCATATATTTT. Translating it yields CASRPSGFSGNTIYF.

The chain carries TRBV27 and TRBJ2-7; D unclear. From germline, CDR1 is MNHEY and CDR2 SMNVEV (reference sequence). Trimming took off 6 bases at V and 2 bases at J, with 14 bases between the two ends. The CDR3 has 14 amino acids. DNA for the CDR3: TGTGCCAGCAGAGCTACAGCGAGACCCTACGAGCAGTACTTC. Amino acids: CASRATARPYEQYF.

Here the CDR3 DNA reads TGCGCCAGCAGCCAAGTTTTCGGACAGAACACTGAAGCTTTCTTT. Protein product: CASSQVFGQNTEAFF. The rearrangement joins TRBV4-1 to TRBJ1-1, with TRBD1 as a possible D gene (5 bases). Between the trimmed V and J ends, which lost 1 base and 1 base, there was a span of 10 bases. The CDR3 loop spans 15 amino acids. Germline CDR1 and CDR2: MGHRA and YSYEKL.

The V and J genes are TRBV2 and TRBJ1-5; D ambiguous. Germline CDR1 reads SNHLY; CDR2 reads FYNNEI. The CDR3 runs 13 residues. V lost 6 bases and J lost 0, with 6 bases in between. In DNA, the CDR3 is TGTGCCAGCAGCACCTATAGCAATCAGCCCCAGCATTTT. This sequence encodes CASSTYSNQPQHF.

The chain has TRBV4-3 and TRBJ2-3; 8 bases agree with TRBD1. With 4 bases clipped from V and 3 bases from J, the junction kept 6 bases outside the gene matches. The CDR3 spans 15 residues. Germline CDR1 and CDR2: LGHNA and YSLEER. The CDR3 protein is CASSRGQGRTDTQYF. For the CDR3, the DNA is TGCGCCAGCAGCCGTGGACAGGGTCGGACAGATACGCAGTATTTT.

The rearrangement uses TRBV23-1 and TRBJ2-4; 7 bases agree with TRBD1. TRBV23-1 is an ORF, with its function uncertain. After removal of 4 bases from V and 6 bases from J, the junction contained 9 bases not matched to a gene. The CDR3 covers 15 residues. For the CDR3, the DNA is TGCGCCAGCAGTCGAACCGGGACAGCCCTAAACATTCAGTACTTC. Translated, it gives CASSRTGTALNIQYF.

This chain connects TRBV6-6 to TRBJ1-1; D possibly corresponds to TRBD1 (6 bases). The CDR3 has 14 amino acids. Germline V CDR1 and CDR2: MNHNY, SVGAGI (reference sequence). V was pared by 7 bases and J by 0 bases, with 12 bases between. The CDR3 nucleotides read TGTGCCAGCACCAATACAGGGTTGAACACTGAAGCTTTCTTT. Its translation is CASTNTGLNTEAFF.

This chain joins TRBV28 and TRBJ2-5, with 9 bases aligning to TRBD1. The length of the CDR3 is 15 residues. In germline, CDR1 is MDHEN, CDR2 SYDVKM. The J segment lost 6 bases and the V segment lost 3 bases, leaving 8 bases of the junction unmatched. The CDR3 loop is CASSFETGGPQTQYF. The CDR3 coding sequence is TGTGCCAGCAGTTTCGAGACAGGGGGGCCACAGACCCAGTACTTC.

CDR3 sequence (DNA): TGTGCCAGCAGCCAAGCCCCGGCAACAGGCACCTACGAGCAGTACTTC. Protein sequence: CASSQAPATGTYEQYF. This chain connects TRBV14 to TRBJ2-7; D possibly corresponds to TRBD1 (5 bases). The CDR3 length is 16 residues. Per germline, CDR1 SGHDN and CDR2 FVKESK. V was trimmed by 1 base and J by 2 bases, leaving 15 bases between them.

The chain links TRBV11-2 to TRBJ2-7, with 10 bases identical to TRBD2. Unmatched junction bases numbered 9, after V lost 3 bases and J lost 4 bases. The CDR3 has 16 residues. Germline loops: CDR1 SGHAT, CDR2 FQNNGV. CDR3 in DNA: TGTGCCAGCAGCTTCCCACCTAGCGGGAGTAGGTACGAGCAGTACTTC. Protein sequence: CASSFPPSGSRYEQYF. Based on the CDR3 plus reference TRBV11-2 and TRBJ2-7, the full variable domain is EAGVAQSPRYKIIEKRQSVAFWCNPISGHATLYWYQQILGQGPKLLIQFQNNGVVDDSQLPKDRFSAERLKGVDSTLKIQPAKLEDSAVYLCASSFPPSGSRYEQYFGPGTRLTVT.

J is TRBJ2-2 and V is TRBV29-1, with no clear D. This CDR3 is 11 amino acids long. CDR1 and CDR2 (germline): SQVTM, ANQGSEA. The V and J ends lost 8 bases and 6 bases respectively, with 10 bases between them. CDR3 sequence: CSPAGSGELFF. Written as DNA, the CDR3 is TGCAGCCCCGCTGGGTCCGGGGAGCTGTTTTTT.

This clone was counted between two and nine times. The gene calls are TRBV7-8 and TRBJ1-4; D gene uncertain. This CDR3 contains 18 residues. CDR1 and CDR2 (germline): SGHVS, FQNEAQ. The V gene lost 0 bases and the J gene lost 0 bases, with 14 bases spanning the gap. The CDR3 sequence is CASSLASRGRATNEKLFF. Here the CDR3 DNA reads TGTGCCAGCAGCTTAGCGAGTCGGGGAAGGGCAACTAATGAAAAACTGTTTTTT.

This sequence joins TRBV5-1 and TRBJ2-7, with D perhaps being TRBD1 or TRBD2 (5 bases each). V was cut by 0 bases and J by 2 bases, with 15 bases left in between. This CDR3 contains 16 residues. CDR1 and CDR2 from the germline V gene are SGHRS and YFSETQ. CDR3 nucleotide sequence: TGCGCCAGCAGCTTGGGCTCGGGACGGCTAACCTACGAGCAGTACTTC. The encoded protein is CASSLGSGRLTYEQYF.

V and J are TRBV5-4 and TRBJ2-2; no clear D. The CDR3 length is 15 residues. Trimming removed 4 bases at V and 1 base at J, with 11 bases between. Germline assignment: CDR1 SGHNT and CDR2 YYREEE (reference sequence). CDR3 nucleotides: TGTGCCAGCAGCCCCGTAGGCAAGAACACCGGGGAGCTGTTTTTT. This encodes CASSPVGKNTGELFF.

The CDR3 spells CASTIGQVPYGYTF. The CDR3 DNA reads TGTGCCAGTACCATTGGCCAGGTCCCCTATGGCTACACCTTC. The genes are TRBV19 and TRBJ1-2, with no clear D. Germline values: CDR1 LNHDA, CDR2 SQIVND (reference sequence). This CDR3 is built from 14 residues. V lost 7 bases and J lost 4, with 16 bases in between. Supplemented by reference TRBV19 and TRBJ1-2, the full variable domain reads DGGITQSPKYLFRKEGQNVTLSCEQNLNHDAMYWYRQDPGQGLRLIYYSQIVNDFQKGDIAEGYSVSREKKESFPLTVTSAQKNPTAFYLCASTIGQVPYGYTFGSGTRLTVV.

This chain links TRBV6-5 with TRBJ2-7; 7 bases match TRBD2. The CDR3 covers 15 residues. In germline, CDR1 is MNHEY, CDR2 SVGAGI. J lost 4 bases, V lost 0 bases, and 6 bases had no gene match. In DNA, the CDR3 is TGTGCCAGCAGTTACTCAGGCGGGAGTAAGTACGAGCAGTACTTC. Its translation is CASSYSGGSKYEQYF.